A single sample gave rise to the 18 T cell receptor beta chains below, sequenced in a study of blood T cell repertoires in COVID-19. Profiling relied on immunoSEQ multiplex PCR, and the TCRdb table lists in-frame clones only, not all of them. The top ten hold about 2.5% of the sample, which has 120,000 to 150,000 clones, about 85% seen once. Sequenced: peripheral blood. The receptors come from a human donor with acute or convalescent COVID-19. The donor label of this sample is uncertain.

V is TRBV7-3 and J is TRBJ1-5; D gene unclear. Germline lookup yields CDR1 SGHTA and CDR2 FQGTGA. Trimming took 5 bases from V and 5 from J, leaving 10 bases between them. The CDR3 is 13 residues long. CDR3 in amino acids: CASSQRADQPQHF. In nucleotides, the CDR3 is TGTGCCAGCAGCCAGAGGGCCGATCAGCCCCAGCATTTT. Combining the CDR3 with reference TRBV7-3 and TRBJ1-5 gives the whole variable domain GAGVSQTPSNKVTEKGKYVELRCDPISGHTALYWYRQSLGQGPEFLIYFQGTGAADDSGLPNDRFFAVRPEGSVSTLKIQRTERGDSAVYLCASSQRADQPQHFGDGTRLSIL.

This CDR3 reads CASSLAGGLNYGYTF. The CDR3 bases are TGTGCCAGCAGCTTAGCAGGGGGCCTGAACTATGGCTACACCTTC. The chain employs TRBV7-8 and TRBJ1-2, with TRBD1 matching over 7 bases. Germline CDR1 reads SGHVS; CDR2 reads FQNEAQ. The J segment lost 2 bases and the V segment lost 0 bases, leaving 3 bases of the junction unmatched. CDR3 length: 15 amino acids.

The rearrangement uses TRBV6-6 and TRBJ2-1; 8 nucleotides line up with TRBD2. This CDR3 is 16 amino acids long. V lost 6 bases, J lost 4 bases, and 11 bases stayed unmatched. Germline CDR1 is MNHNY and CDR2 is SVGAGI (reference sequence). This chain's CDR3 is CASRSPSGSTYNEQFF. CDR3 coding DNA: TGTGCCAGCAGGTCCCCTAGCGGGTCTACATACAATGAGCAGTTCTTC.

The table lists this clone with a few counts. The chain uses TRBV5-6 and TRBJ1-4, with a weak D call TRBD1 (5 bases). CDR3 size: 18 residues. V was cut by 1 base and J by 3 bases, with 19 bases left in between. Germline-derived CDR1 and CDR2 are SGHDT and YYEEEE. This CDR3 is CASSLRAGWVAANEKLFF. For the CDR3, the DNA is TGTGCCAGCAGCTTGAGGGCAGGGTGGGTTGCGGCTAATGAAAAACTGTTTTTT.

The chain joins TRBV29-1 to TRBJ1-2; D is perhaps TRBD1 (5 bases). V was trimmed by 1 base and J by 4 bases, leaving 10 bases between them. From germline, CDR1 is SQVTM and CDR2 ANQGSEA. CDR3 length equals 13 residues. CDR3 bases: TGCAGCGTTGAAGCGGGGGGAGTCTATGGCTACACCTTC. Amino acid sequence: CSVEAGGVYGYTF.

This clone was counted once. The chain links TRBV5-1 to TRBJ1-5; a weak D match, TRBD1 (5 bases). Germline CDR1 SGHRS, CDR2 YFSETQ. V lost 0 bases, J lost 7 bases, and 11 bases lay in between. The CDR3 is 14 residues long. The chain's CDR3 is CASSLGSPGQPQHF. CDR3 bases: TGCGCCAGCAGCTTGGGTTCCCCAGGGCAGCCCCAGCATTTT.

The CDR3 nucleotides read TGTGCCAGCTCCCCTATGTCCTACAATGAGCAGTTCTTC. This translates into CASSPMSYNEQFF. J is TRBJ2-1 and V is TRBV18; D not certain. The CDR3 is 13 amino acids. CDR1 and CDR2 from the germline V gene are KGHSH and LQKENI. V dropped 6 bases and J dropped 1 base, with 7 bases sitting between them.

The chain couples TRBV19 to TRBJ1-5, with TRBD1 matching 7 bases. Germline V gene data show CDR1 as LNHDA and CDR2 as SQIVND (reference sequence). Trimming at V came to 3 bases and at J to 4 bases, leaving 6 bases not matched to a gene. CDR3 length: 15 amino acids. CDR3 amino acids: CASSIAPTGNQPQHF. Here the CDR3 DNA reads TGTGCCAGTAGTATTGCGCCGACAGGGAATCAGCCCCAGCATTTT. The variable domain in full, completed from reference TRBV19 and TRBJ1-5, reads DGGITQSPKYLFRKEGQNVTLSCEQNLNHDAMYWYRQDPGQGLRLIYYSQIVNDFQKGDIAEGYSVSREKKESFPLTVTSAQKNPTAFYLCASSIAPTGNQPQHFGDGTRLSIL.

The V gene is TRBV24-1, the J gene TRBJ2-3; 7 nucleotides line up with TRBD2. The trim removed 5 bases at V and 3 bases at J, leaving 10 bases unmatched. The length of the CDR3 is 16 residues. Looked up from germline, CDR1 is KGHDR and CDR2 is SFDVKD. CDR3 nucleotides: TGTGCCACCAGTGGACCTCTAGCGGAACCTACAGATACGCAGTATTTT. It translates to CATSGPLAEPTDTQYF.

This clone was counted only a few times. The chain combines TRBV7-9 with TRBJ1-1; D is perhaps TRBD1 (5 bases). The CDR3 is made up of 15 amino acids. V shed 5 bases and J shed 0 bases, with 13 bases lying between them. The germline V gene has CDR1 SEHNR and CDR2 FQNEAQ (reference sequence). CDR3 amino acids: CASSLLQVVNTEAFF. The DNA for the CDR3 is TGTGCCAGCAGCCTATTACAGGTTGTGAACACTGAAGCTTTCTTT.

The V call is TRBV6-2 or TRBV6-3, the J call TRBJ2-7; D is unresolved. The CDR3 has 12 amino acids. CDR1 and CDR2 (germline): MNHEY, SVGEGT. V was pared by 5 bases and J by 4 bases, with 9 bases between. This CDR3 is CASSGRRYEQYF. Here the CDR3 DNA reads TGTGCCAGCAGTGGCCGGCGGTACGAGCAGTACTTC.

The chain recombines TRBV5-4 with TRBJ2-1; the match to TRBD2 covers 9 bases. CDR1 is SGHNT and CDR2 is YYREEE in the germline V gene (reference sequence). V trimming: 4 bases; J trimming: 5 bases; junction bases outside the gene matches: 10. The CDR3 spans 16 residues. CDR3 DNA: TGTGCCAGCAGCCCTACGGGCGGGAGGGTAGACAATGAGCAGTTCTTC. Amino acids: CASSPTGGRVDNEQFF.

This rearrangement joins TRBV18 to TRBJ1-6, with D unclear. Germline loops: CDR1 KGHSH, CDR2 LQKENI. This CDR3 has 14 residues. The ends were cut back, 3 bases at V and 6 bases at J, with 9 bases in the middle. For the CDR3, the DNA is TGTGCCAGCTCACCCGACTCACTTAATTCACCCCTCCACTTT. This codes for CASSPDSLNSPLHF.

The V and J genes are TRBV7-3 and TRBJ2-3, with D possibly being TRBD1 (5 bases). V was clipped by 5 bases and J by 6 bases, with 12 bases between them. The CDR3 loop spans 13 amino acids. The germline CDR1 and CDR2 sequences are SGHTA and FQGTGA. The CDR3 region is CASSPAGSDTQYF. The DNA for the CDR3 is TGTGCCAGCAGCCCCGCAGGGTCGGATACGCAGTATTTT.

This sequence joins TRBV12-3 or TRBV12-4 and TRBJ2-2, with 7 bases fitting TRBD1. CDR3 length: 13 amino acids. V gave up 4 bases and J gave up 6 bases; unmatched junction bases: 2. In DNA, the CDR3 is TGTGCCAGCAGTTCGACAGGGTCCGGGGAGCTGTTTTTT. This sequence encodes CASSSTGSGELFF.

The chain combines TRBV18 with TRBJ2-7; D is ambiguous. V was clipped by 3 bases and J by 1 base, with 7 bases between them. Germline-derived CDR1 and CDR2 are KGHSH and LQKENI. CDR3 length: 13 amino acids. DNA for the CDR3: TGTGCCAGCTCACCTTCCAGGTCCTACGAGCAGTACTTC. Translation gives CASSPSRSYEQYF.

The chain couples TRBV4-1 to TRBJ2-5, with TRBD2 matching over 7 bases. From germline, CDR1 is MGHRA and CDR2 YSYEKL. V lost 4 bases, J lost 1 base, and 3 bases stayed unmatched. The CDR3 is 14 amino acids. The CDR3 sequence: CASSREGIQETQYF. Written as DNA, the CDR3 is TGCGCCAGCAGCCGGGAGGGGATCCAAGAGACCCAGTACTTC.

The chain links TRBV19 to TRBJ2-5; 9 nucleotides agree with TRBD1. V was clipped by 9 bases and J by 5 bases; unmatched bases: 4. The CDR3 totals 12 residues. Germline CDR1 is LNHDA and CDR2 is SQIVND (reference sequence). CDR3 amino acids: CASVGQGETQYF. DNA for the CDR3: TGTGCCAGCGTGGGACAGGGCGAGACCCAGTACTTC.